The 31 T cell receptor beta chains in this list originate from one sample, sequenced in a study of blood T cell repertoires in COVID-19. This table comes from immunoSEQ multiplex PCR, and its TCRdb copy is limited to in-frame clones, with some not included. Of about 90,000 clones in the sample, approximately 77% were seen once. The source material was peripheral blood. These receptors all stem from an elderly woman with acute or convalescent COVID-19.

The chain uses TRBV11-2 and TRBJ2-5; 10 bases line up with TRBD2. The V and J ends lost 2 bases and 2 bases, in that order; junction bases with no gene match: 5. Germline-derived CDR1 and CDR2 are SGHAT and FQNNGV. The CDR3 is 16 residues long. Here the CDR3 DNA reads TGTGCCAGCAGCTTACTAGCGGGAGTAATACAAGAGACCCAGTACTTC. Translation gives CASSLLAGVIQETQYF.

The genes are TRBV30 and TRBJ1-5, with D possibly being TRBD1 (6 bases). V was cut by 2 bases and J by 7 bases, with 12 bases left in between. Germline assignment: CDR1 GTSNPN and CDR2 SVGIG (reference sequence). CDR3 length: 13 amino acids. CDR3 in amino acids: CAWSSGGRQPQHF. The DNA of the CDR3 is TGTGCCTGGAGTTCGGGGGGCAGGCAGCCCCAGCATTTT. Full variable domain (rest looked up from reference TRBV30 and TRBJ1-5): SQTIHQWPATLVQPVGSPLSLECTVEGTSNPNLYWYRQAAGRGLQLLFYSVGIGQISSEVPQNLSASRPQDRQFILSSKKLLLSDSGFYLCAWSSGGRQPQHFGDGTRLSIL.

The genes are TRBV7-6 and TRBJ2-1, with TRBD1 identical over 9 bases. J lost 7 bases, V lost 5 bases, and 9 bases had no gene match. CDR3 length: 15 amino acids. Per the germline V gene, CDR1 is SGHVS and CDR2 is FNYEAQ. In DNA form, the CDR3 reads TGTGCCAGCAGCCAAGATACAGGGGGCTATAATGAGCAGTTCTTC. Its protein is CASSQDTGGYNEQFF.

This clone was detected only a few times. The chain recombines TRBV3-1 (or the pseudogene TRBV3-2) with TRBJ1-2; 9 nucleotides align to TRBD1. V gave up 4 bases and J gave up 7 bases; unmatched junction bases: 7. The CDR3 has 14 amino acids. Germline CDR1 reads LGHDT; CDR2 reads YNNKEL (reference sequence). The CDR3 region has the DNA TGTGCCAGCAGCCTAGAGGGACAGGGAAGTGGCTACACCTTC. It yields the protein CASSLEGQGSGYTF.

V and J are TRBV27 and TRBJ2-7, with D possibly being TRBD1 (5 bases). CDR3 length: 15 amino acids. CDR1 is MNHEY, CDR2 SMNVEV, per germline (reference sequence). The ends were cut back, 3 bases at V and 3 bases at J, with 15 bases in the middle. As DNA, the CDR3 is TGTGCCAGCAGTTTCTTCGGGCAGGGAATCTACGAGCAGTACTTC. Amino acids: CASSFFGQGIYEQYF.

This clone was seen a handful of times. The rearrangement uses TRBV19 and TRBJ1-4; the D gene is possibly TRBD1 (6 bases). Trimming took 3 bases from V and 7 from J, leaving 12 bases between them. The CDR3 covers 14 residues. CDR1 LNHDA and CDR2 SQIVND come from the germline V gene (reference sequence). CDR3 sequence reads: CASSIQGRGEKLFF. CDR3 coding DNA: TGTGCCAGTAGTATCCAGGGGAGGGGTGAAAAACTGTTTTTT.

The chain joins TRBV6-1 to TRBJ1-6; no clear D gene. CDR3 length: 19 amino acids. V gave up 8 bases and J gave up 2 bases, with 25 bases separating them. CDR1 and CDR2 (germline): MNHNS, SASEGT. CDR3 in amino acids: CASCAQATSSHAYNSPLHF. Here the CDR3 DNA reads TGTGCCAGCTGTGCCCAGGCCACCTCTTCGCACGCCTATAATTCACCCCTCCACTTT.

The J gene is TRBJ2-7, the V gene TRBV6-1; TRBD2 matches at 7 bases. The trim removed 3 bases at V and 4 bases at J, leaving 6 bases unmatched. Germline CDR1 is MNHNS and CDR2 is SASEGT. CDR3 length equals 14 residues. As DNA, the CDR3 is TGTGCCAGCAGTGAGAGCGGGAAGGCGTACGAGCAGTACTTC. It is translated as CASSESGKAYEQYF.

This chain joins TRBV5-1 and TRBJ2-5; TRBD2 matches at 16 bases. The germline CDR1 and CDR2 sequences are SGHRS and YFSETQ. The ends lost 4 bases at V and 4 bases at J; junction bases unmatched: 4. CDR3 size: 16 residues. CDR3 coding DNA: TGCGCCAGCAGCGCGGGACTAGCGGGGGGGCGAGAGACCCAGTACTTC. Protein: CASSAGLAGGRETQYF.

This chain links TRBV29-1 with TRBJ2-1; D might be TRBD2 (6 bases). Germline values: CDR1 SQVTM, CDR2 ANQGSEA. The CDR3 has 13 residues. V was clipped by 4 bases and J by 4 bases, with 11 bases between them. The CDR3 is CSVGASAYNEQFF. CDR3 bases: TGCAGCGTTGGGGCTAGCGCGTACAATGAGCAGTTCTTC.

There are a few counts of this clone. The chain joins TRBV2 to TRBJ2-7; TRBD2 matches 10 bases. The J segment lost 2 bases and the V segment lost 5 bases, leaving 3 bases of the junction unmatched. The CDR3 length is 14 residues. Germline V CDR1 and CDR2: SNHLY, FYNNEI. This CDR3 is CASSFGLAAYEQYF. Here the CDR3 DNA reads TGTGCCAGCAGTTTCGGACTAGCGGCCTACGAGCAGTACTTC.

J is TRBJ2-5 and V is TRBV7-2; a weak D match, TRBD2 (6 bases). V dropped 1 base and J dropped 5 bases, with 8 bases sitting between them. Germline V lookup: CDR1 SGHTA, CDR2 FQGNSA. This CDR3 contains 13 residues. The CDR3 sequence: CASSLVGGETQYF. In DNA form, the CDR3 reads TGTGCCAGCAGCTTAGTTGGGGGGGAGACCCAGTACTTC.

In its sample, this clone was seen a few times. V is TRBV15 and J is TRBJ2-4; 8 nucleotides match TRBD1. The trim removed 0 bases at V and 13 bases at J, leaving 5 bases unmatched. CDR1 is LNHNV, CDR2 YYDKDF, per germline (reference sequence). The CDR3 runs to 13 residues. The CDR3 DNA reads as TGTGCCACCAGCAGAGATAGGGACAGGATACAGTACTTC. Protein product: CATSRDRDRIQYF.

The sample holds one count of this clone. The chain combines TRBV4-2 with TRBJ2-5; 8 bases agree with TRBD1. This CDR3 comprises 16 residues. V dropped 1 base and J dropped 1; count of bases not matched to a gene: 5. Germline-derived CDR1 and CDR2 are LGHNA and YNFKEQ. The CDR3 DNA sequence: TGTGCCAGCAGCCAAGCCTCCGGGACAGGCCAAGAGACCCAGTACTTC. Translating gives CASSQASGTGQETQYF.

This clone showed up just once. This chain connects TRBV5-4 to TRBJ1-2; 8 bases are shared with TRBD1. V lost 4 bases to trimming and J lost 8 bases; unmatched junction nucleotides: 16. This CDR3 contains 16 residues. Germline assignment: CDR1 SGHNT and CDR2 YYREEE (reference sequence). The CDR3: CASSSRVRAGGGGYTF. As DNA, the CDR3 is TGTGCCAGCAGCAGTAGAGTCCGGGCAGGGGGCGGGGGCTACACCTTC.

The chain is built from TRBV5-1 and TRBJ2-7; 9 bases are a match to TRBD1. The CDR3 length is 16 residues. Looked up from germline, CDR1 is SGHRS and CDR2 is YFSETQ. Germline trimming cut 0 bases from V and 0 bases from J; bases unmatched to any gene: 4. In DNA, the CDR3 is TGCGCCAGCAGCTTGGCCTTGGGACAGGGCTCCTACGAGCAGTACTTC. Translated, it gives CASSLALGQGSYEQYF.

The CDR3 here is CASSLTSEDTQYF. Written as DNA, the CDR3 is TGTGCCAGCAGTTTGACATCGGAGGATACGCAGTATTTT. The rearrangement links TRBV5-5 to TRBJ2-3; D ambiguous. V was trimmed by 5 bases and J by 6 bases, leaving 13 bases between them. The CDR3 spans 13 residues. Germline V gene lookup returns CDR1 SGHKS and CDR2 YYEKEE (reference sequence).

In this sample, this clone turned up many times. The chain uses TRBV7-3 and TRBJ2-7; 8 bases align to TRBD1. The CDR3 runs to 14 residues. V gave up 3 bases and J gave up 7 bases; unmatched junction bases: 8. The germline V gene has CDR1 SGHTA and CDR2 FQGTGA. The CDR3 DNA reads as TGTGCCAGCAGCTTTTCGGACAGGGCAGGAGAGCAGTACTTC. The encoded protein is CASSFSDRAGEQYF.

The chain uses TRBV29-1 and TRBJ1-1, with D possibly matching TRBD1 (5 bases). Germline values: CDR1 SQVTM, CDR2 ANQGSEA. The V end lost 7 bases, the J end lost 0 bases, and 12 bases lay between the germline ends. The CDR3 loop spans 13 amino acids. CDR3: CSARRDLNTEAFF. As DNA, the CDR3 is TGCAGCGCCCGGAGGGACCTGAACACTGAAGCTTTCTTT.

The chain joins TRBV29-1 to TRBJ2-7; TRBD1 matches 11 bases. V lost 7 bases, J lost 3 bases, and 5 bases stayed unmatched. CDR1 and CDR2 (germline): SQVTM, ANQGSEA. This CDR3 is 13 amino acids long. In nucleotides, the CDR3 is TGCAGCGCAGCGGGACAGGGGGACTACGAGCAGTACTTC. As protein: CSAAGQGDYEQYF.

V usage is TRBV7-2 and J usage is TRBJ1-5; D unresolved. With 2 bases removed from V and 4 bases from J, the gap between germline ends came to 6 bases. The CDR3 spans 13 residues. Germline V gene sequence: CDR1 SGHTA, CDR2 FQGNSA. The CDR3 nucleotides are TGTGCCAGCAGCTTAACTTGGAATCAGCCCCAGCATTTT. This gives the protein CASSLTWNQPQHF.

This clone was observed a handful of times. The rearrangement uses TRBV7-2 and TRBJ2-3; D gene unclear. Germline V gene lookup returns CDR1 SGHTA and CDR2 FQGNSA. The V end was cut by 3 bases, the J end by 1 base, with 5 bases between. This CDR3 has 13 residues. The CDR3 here is CASSFRGTDTQYF. The CDR3 DNA reads as TGTGCCAGCAGCTTTCGGGGCACAGATACGCAGTATTTT.

This chain uses TRBV28 with TRBJ1-5; tentative D call: TRBD1 (5 bases). V lost 7 bases and J 4 bases, leaving 17 bases between the germline ends. The CDR3 has 15 amino acids. The V gene's germline CDR1 is MDHEN and CDR2 SYDVKM. This CDR3 reads CASTTHRQGNQPQHF. DNA of the CDR3: TGTGCCAGCACCACCCACAGGCAAGGGAATCAGCCCCAGCATTTT.

The CDR3 protein is CASSVLAGGGTDTQYF. The CDR3 DNA reads as TGTGCCAGCAGCGTACTAGCGGGGGGGGGCACAGATACGCAGTATTTT. The V gene is TRBV13, the J gene TRBJ2-3; TRBD2 matches 13 bases. The CDR3 is made up of 16 amino acids. Germline V gene lookup returns CDR1 PRHDT and CDR2 FYEKMQ (reference sequence). V was clipped by 5 bases and J by 1 base; unmatched bases: 3.

The V and J genes are TRBV4-3 and TRBJ2-7, with D tentatively TRBD2 (7 bases). This CDR3 contains 16 residues. The germline V gene has CDR1 LGHNA and CDR2 YSLEER. The V gene lost 1 base and the J gene lost 0 bases, with 13 bases spanning the gap. CDR3 in DNA: TGCGCCAGCAGCCAAGTGCGGGGGCCACTCTCCTACGAGCAGTACTTC. This encodes CASSQVRGPLSYEQYF.

The chain couples TRBV19 to TRBJ1-5; D ambiguous. The germline V gene encodes CDR1 LNHDA and CDR2 SQIVND (reference sequence). Between the trimmed V and J ends, which lost 6 bases and 0 bases, there was a span of 21 bases. This CDR3 contains 18 residues. The CDR3 DNA follows: TGTGCCAGTAGCCTAAGGCCTATTGGAGCTCATAGCAATCAGCCCCAGCATTTT. Its translation is CASSLRPIGAHSNQPQHF.

As concerns this clone: One junction end does not reproduce the germline sequence, and a read error may be involved. This rearrangement joins TRBV10-3 to TRBJ2-1, with a tentative D call TRBD1 (6 bases). Germline V gives CDR1 ENHRY, CDR2 SYGVKD. The CDR3 has 12 residues. The CDR3 region is CAMRGGGDELFF. CDR3 coding DNA: TGTGCCATGAGAGGTGGGGGCGATGAGCTGTTCTTC.

The chain has TRBV2 and TRBJ1-2, with 7 positions matching TRBD1. Trimming took 4 bases from V and 4 from J; bases not matched to a gene: 9. The CDR3 is 15 residues long. In germline, CDR1 is SNHLY, CDR2 FYNNEI. DNA of the CDR3: TGTGCCAGCAGTGGCCTAAGGGGGCGCACCTATGGCTACACCTTC. This sequence encodes CASSGLRGRTYGYTF.

The rearrangement links TRBV5-1 to TRBJ2-3, with 11 bases fitting TRBD2. The CDR3 is 15 residues long. CDR1 SGHRS and CDR2 YFSETQ come from the germline V gene. The ends lost 0 bases at V and 5 bases at J; junction bases unmatched: 2. CDR3 nucleotides: TGCGCCAGCAGCTTGGGACTAGCGGGGATAGATACGCAGTATTTT. Amino acids: CASSLGLAGIDTQYF.

The V and J genes are TRBV19 and TRBJ2-3, with D possibly being TRBD2 (5 bases). This CDR3 has 15 amino acids. Germline CDR1 reads LNHDA; CDR2 reads SQIVND (reference sequence). The V end was cut by 5 bases, the J end by 6 bases, with 18 bases between. This CDR3 is CASSQIVAGKDTQYF. DNA for the CDR3: TGTGCCAGTAGTCAAATAGTTGCCGGGAAGGATACGCAGTATTTT.

The gene calls are TRBV4-3 and TRBJ2-7; no reliable D call. CDR1 is LGHNA and CDR2 is YSLEER in the germline V gene. This CDR3 region has 15 residues. V shed 1 base and J shed 6 bases, with 16 bases lying between them. In nucleotides, the CDR3 is TGCGCCAGCAGCCAAGTGCAGGCTGCTATGAGCGAGCAGTACTTC. It is translated as CASSQVQAAMSEQYF.